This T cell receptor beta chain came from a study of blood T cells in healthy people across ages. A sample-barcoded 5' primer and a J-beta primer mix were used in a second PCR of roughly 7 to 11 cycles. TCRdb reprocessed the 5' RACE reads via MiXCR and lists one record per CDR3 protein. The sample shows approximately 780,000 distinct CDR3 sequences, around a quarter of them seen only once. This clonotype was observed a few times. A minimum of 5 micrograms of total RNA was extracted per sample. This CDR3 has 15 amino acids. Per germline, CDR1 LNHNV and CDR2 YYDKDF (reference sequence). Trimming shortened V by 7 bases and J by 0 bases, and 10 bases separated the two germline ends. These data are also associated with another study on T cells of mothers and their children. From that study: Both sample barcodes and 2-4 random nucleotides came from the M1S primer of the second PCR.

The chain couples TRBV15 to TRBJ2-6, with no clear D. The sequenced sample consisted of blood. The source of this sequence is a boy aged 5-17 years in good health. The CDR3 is CATTSLDSGANVLTF. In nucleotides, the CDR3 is TGTGCCACCACTTCCCTGGACTCTGGGGCCAACGTCCTGACTTTC.